This T cell receptor (beta chain) came from a study of blood T cell repertoires in COVID-19 (dated by TCRdb to about 2020). About the full investigation: Samples from collaborators originated in the United States, Italy and Spain and spanned both the acute and convalescent phases of COVID-19. The material from the prospective study consisted of cDNA or gDNA derived from T cells, B-cell-depleted T cells, or PBMCs. Subjects who had been exposed to COVID-19, were actively infected with it, or had recovered from it provided the deeply sampled blood TCRbeta repertoires that made up the dataset. The repertoires were made available in a free public database intended to serve as a resource for research on the immune response to SARS-CoV-2. The samples were drawn from the first 160 participants of the ongoing ImmuneRACE study and from 1,254 subjects provided by 6 global collaborators. A de-identified subject ID, COVID-19 status, age in years and sex were almost always included in the sample metadata. Where available, HLA class I and class II types were taken from metadata supplied by the sample provider and were not determined by assay-based typing. The investigation overall reported the following: How much clinical and demographic metadata was included differed by source and by participant, and the metadata was provided uncurated.

Each collaborating institution followed its own protocols to collect whole blood in K2EDTA tubes. For TCRbeta analysis, collaborators shipped samples as frozen whole blood, isolated PBMCs, or DNA extracted from either of those sample types. This clone occurred a few times. What antigen it recognizes has not been identified. No qualities accompany the bases; no much larger clone lies one base away. The CDR3 covers 15 residues, taking in both the cysteine and the phenylalanine. Only the CDR3 DNA stays, 45 bases, in frame from base 1. In the germline V gene (reference sequence), CDR1 corresponds to SGHKS and CDR2 to YYEKEE. V trim: 4 bases; J trim: 2 bases; unmatched bases: 6. TCRbeta CDR3 regions were amplified from genomic DNA by means of the immunoSEQ Assay, a bias-controlled multiplex PCR. Regarding the original processing steps: The number of nucleated cells in each sample was estimated from the amplification of reference gene primers within the assay. Sequence reads were collapsed and filtered to measure the absolute abundance of every unique TCRbeta CDR3 rearrangement. For each sample, productive Simpson clonality was calculated as the square root of Simpson's diversity index over productive rearrangements. The table comes from immuneACCESS by way of TCRdb, which keeps in-frame sequences with V and J called. Part of the clones is missing from these tables; in studies checked, under half for an unresolved V gene and the rest for unknown reasons. For V, J and clone size, that table is used; D and trimming come from the DNA. For this sample the table gives about 88,000 clones, of which about nine tenths were detected only once. The biggest ten clones account for roughly 15% of the sample.

The chain is made from TRBV5-5 and TRBJ1-2, with TRBD1 matching 9 junction bases. This TCR came from a male donor with acute or convalescent COVID-19. Sequencing was carried out using peripheral blood. This receptor carries the CDR3 CASSPRTGENYGYTF. Read as DNA, the sequence is TGTGCCAGCAGCCCGCGGACAGGGGAGAACTATGGCTACACCTTC.